This record looks at one T cell receptor beta chain sequence and its context. This entry is derived from a study of blood T cell repertoires in COVID-19. For the study at large: The samples span acute and convalescent COVID-19 from the United States, Italy and Spain. The analysed material was cDNA or gDNA that came from T cells, B-cell-depleted T cells, or PBMCs.

Germline assignment: CDR1 SEHNR and CDR2 FQNEAQ (reference sequence). V was clipped by 6 bases and J by 1 base, with 9 bases between them. The CDR3 covers 13 residues. Per the study methods: Scientists estimated how many nucleated cells there were by amplifying reference gene primers. Produced via immunoSEQ multiplex PCR; TCRdb's table is partial and in-frame only. The V and J calls and the clone size are those of that table, but D and trimming were determined from the DNA. The table has approximately 22,000 clones, under 95% seen once. The chain links TRBV7-9 to TRBJ1-1; D might be TRBD1 (5 bases). Material: peripheral blood. This receptor was identified in a man between 65 and 80 years old with active COVID-19. The CDR3 loop reads CASRGGENTEAFF. CDR3 bases: TGTGCCAGCAGGGGAGGGGAGAACACTGAAGCTTTCTTT.